This paragraph covers one T cell receptor beta chain sequence. The primer mix had 60 Vbeta and 13 Jbeta primers. Sequencing used immunoSEQ multiplex PCR; TCRdb keeps in-frame clones, though not all of them. The table lists approximately 80,000 clones, 74% of them singletons, with approximately 20% in the top ten. This sample stems from a study of cytomegalovirus exposure and HLA in healthy donors. This CDR3 spans 14 amino acids. V was clipped by 2 bases and J by 8 bases; unmatched bases: 6. Germline V gene data show CDR1 as SGHDT and CDR2 as YYEEEE. Sequenced input: PBMCs. The chain has TRBV5-6 and TRBJ2-1; 8 bases match TRBD2. This clonotype was sampled from a man aged 25 to 40 in good health and CMV-seropositive. The CDR3 here is CASSFWTSTHEQFF. CDR3 nucleotides: TGTGCCAGCAGCTTTTGGACTAGCACCCATGAGCAGTTCTTC.